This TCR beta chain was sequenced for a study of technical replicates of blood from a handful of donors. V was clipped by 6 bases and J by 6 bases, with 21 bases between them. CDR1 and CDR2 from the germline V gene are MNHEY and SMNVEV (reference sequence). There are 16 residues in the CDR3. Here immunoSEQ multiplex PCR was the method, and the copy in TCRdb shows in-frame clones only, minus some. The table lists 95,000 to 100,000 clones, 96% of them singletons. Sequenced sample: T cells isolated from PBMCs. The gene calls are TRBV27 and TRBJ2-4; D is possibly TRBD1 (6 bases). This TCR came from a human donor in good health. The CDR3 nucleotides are TGTGCCAGCAGGCCTACTAGAGGGGACAAAGTAAACATTCAGTACTTC. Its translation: CASRPTRGDKVNIQYF.